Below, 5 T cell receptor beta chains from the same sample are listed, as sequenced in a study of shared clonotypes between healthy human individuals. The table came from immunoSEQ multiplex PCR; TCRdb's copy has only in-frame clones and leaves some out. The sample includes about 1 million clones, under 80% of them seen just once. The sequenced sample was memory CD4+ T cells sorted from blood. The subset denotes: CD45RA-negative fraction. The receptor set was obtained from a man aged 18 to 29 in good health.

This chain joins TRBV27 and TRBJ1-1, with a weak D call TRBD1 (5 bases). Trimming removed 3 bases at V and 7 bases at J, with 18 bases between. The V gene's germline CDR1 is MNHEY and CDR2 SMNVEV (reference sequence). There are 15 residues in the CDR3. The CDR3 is CASSFTPPGQGEAFF. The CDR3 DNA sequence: TGTGCCAGCAGTTTCACCCCTCCGGGCCAGGGTGAAGCTTTCTTT.

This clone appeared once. CDR3 coding DNA: TGTGCCAGCAGGGACTCGACAGGGTCCAGGGAGACCCAGTACTTC. Translating gives CASRDSTGSRETQYF. The chain recombines TRBV25-1 with TRBJ2-5; TRBD1 matches at 7 bases. The trim removed 6 bases at V and 5 bases at J, leaving 12 bases unmatched. CDR3 length: 15 residues. From germline, CDR1 is MGHDK and CDR2 SYGVNS.

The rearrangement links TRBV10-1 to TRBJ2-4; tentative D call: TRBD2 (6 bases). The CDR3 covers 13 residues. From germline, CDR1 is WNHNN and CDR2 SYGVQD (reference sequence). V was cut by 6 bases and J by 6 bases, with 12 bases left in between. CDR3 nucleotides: TGCGCCAGCAGACGGGAGCTGACAAACATTCAGTACTTC. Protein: CASRRELTNIQYF.

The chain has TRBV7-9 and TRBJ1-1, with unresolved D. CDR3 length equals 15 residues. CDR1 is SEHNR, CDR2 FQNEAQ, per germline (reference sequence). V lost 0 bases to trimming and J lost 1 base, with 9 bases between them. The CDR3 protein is CASSLALGSNTEAFF. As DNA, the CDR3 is TGTGCCAGCAGCTTAGCGCTGGGTTCGAACACTGAAGCTTTCTTT.

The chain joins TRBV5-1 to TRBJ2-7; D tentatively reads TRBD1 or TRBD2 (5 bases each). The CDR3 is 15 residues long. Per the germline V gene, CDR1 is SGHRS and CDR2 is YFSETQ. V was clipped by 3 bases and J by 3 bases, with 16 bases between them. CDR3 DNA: TGCGCCAGCAGCTCTGGGGGTCAGAATGTCTACGAGCAGTACTTC. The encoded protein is CASSSGGQNVYEQYF.